Reported below is one TCR beta chain. What it recognizes is unknown. TCRdb's copy holds only in-frame clones and misses some; the assay was immunoSEQ multiplex PCR. The data hold 7,500 to 9,000 clones, with around 85% observed a single time. CDR3 length: 12 residues. These data are taken from a study of PD-1 blockade in classical Hodgkin lymphoma. Study-level points and caveats: By C4D1 there was a significant rise in CD4+ TCR diversity but not in CD8+ TCR diversity.

Described time point: cycle 4 day 1 (C4D1), after 5 to 7 weeks of nivolumab. There was relapse after autologous stem cell transplantation in every patient, and there was variation in brentuximab vedotin exposure. Source: peripheral blood mononuclear cells (PBMCs), taken before the fourth cycle of nivolumab. This receptor was taken from a human donor with classical Hodgkin lymphoma. The V call is TRBV21-1, the J call TRBJ2-5; TRBD1, the D gene given by the table, was not confirmed from the DNA. TRBV21-1 is reported as a pseudogene. In DNA form, the CDR3 reads TGTGCCAGCAGCAAAACAGGGGAGACCCAGTACTTC. Translated, it gives CASSKTGETQYF.